The clone carrying this T cell receptor beta chain was counted a single time. Its matching antigen is unknown. This sample is drawn from a study of beta chain features in type 1 diabetes. Study observations and caveats: TCRB CDR3s from Type 1 diabetes patients were moderately but significantly shorter in all four CD4+ subsets.

V gave up 3 bases and J gave up 2 bases, with 11 bases separating them. CDR1 LNHDA and CDR2 SQIVND come from the germline V gene (reference sequence). The length of the CDR3 is 15 residues. The whole isolated RNA underwent reverse transcription, so sequencing captured expressed TCRB transcripts. TCRdb's copy holds only in-frame clones and misses some; the assay was immunoSEQ multiplex PCR. The sample lists hundreds of thousands of clones, 11% to 15% occurring once. This receptor was obtained from a man aged 18 to 30 with type 1 diabetes. The sample consisted of naive CD4+ T cells from blood. The V call is TRBV19, the J call TRBJ1-5; D gene uncertain. CDR3 nucleotides: TGTGCCAGTAGTATGAAGGGCAGCGGCAATCAGCCCCAGCATTTT. It is translated as CASSMKGSGNQPQHF.